Here is one T cell receptor (beta chain) with its context. Its antigen is unknown. Profiling relied on immunoSEQ multiplex PCR, and the TCRdb table lists in-frame clones only, not all of them. The repertoire holds 88,000 or so clones, with about 89% as singletons. These data originate in a study of T cell responses to AZD1222 COVID-19 vaccine. Notes on the study in general: Vaccine-associated CD4 TCRs ranged over spike, dominating at 160-218 and 743-854. Two AZD1222 administrations were followed by greater Spike-specific TCR breadth and depth. White British donors predominated, females outnumbered males, and clonal diversity was possibly underestimated.

The germline gives CDR1 SQVTM, CDR2 ANQGSEA. There are 13 residues in the CDR3. Trimming stripped 5 bases from V and 7 bases from J, with 14 bases between. This sample comprised peripheral blood, obtained 28 days after the second AZD1222 dose. This clonotype was sampled from an adult who received the AZD1222 COVID-19 vaccine. V usage is TRBV29-1 and J usage is TRBJ1-4; no clear D. CDR3 coding DNA: TGCAGCGTTCTCCGTACCTGGAGTGAAAAACTGTTTTTT. This sequence encodes CSVLRTWSEKLFF.